This T cell receptor beta chain was obtained from a study of cytomegalovirus exposure and HLA in healthy donors. Broader study findings: Associated with cytomegalovirus, according to the listing, were around 170 TCR beta chains. Presence/absence analyses took donor sequencing depth as roughly uniform.

About this clone itself: Antigen: not known.

PCR was performed using 60 Vbeta and 13 Jbeta primers. Data came from immunoSEQ multiplex PCR; TCRdb stores just in-frame clones and leaves some out. The sample holds under 150,000 clones, 75% to 85% seen once. This receptor was obtained from a woman aged 40-49 years in good health and CMV-seronegative. Sequenced input: PBMCs.

As DNA, the CDR3 is TGTGCCAGCAGCGGTAGGAACACTGAAGCTTTCTTT. Translation gives CASSGRNTEAFF. The chain combines TRBV9 with TRBJ1-1; unclear D gene. The germline V gene encodes CDR1 SGDLS and CDR2 YYNGEE. Between the trimmed V and J ends, which lost 3 bases and 1 base, there was a span of 4 bases. The CDR3 extends over 12 amino acids. The whole variable domain, remainder taken from reference TRBV9 and TRBJ1-1, is DSGVTQTPKHLITATGQRVTLRCSPRSGDLSVYWYQQSLDQGLQFLIQYYNGEERAKGNILERFSAQQFPDLHSELNLSSLELGDSALYFCASSGRNTEAFFGQGTRLTVV.